A selection of T cell receptor beta chains follows, all from one sample in a study of shared clonotypes between healthy human individuals. Data came from immunoSEQ multiplex PCR; TCRdb stores just in-frame clones and leaves some out. The sample includes 1,500,000 or so clones, approximately 97% of them seen just once. The sample comprised naive CD4+ T cells sorted from blood. All receptors come from a man aged 30 to 39 in good health. Each CDR3 is given with its conserved first and last residue. Fields, in order: V gene, clone size, J gene, D gene, CDR3 protein, CDR3 DNA. D genes are given only for firm matches. Size is stated for part of the rows, as once, few or many counts, or as a class when the clone is expanded.

TRBV14	NA	TRBJ2-4	TRBD2	CASSNLGRVDIQYF	TGTGCCAGCAGTAACCTCGGGAGGGTGGACATTCAGTACTTC
TRBV7-3	NA	TRBJ2-6	NA	CASSRVVGPSSGANVLTF	TGTGCCAGCAGCCGCGTGGTTGGGCCAAGCTCTGGGGCCAACGTCCTGACTTTC
TRBV28	NA	TRBJ2-7	NA	CASSPPGPAVSYEQYF	TGTGCCAGCAGCCCCCCCGGGCCAGCAGTCTCCTACGAGCAGTACTTC
TRBV18	NA	TRBJ1-1	NA	CASSPQTGGTEAFF	TGTGCCAGCTCACCGCAGACAGGAGGCACTGAAGCTTTCTTT
TRBV7-8	NA	TRBJ2-7	TRBD1	CASSQYRGSSYEQYF	TGTGCCAGCAGCCAATACAGGGGGAGCTCCTACGAGCAGTACTTC
TRBV14	NA	TRBJ1-3	NA	CASRVGSSGNTIYF	TGTGCCAGCAGGGTAGGGAGCTCTGGAAACACCATATATTTT
TRBV5-1	NA	TRBJ2-3	NA	CASSLISGGDTQYF	TGCGCCAGCAGCTTAATCAGTGGGGGAGATACGCAGTATTTT
TRBV4-3	NA	TRBJ1-1	NA	CASSQGGGATRLNTEAFF	TGCGCCAGCAGCCAAGGTGGCGGGGCTACTCGTCTGAACACTGAAGCTTTCTTT
TRBV5-1	NA	TRBJ2-3	NA	CASSFLVSSSTDTQYF	TGCGCCAGCAGCTTCCTGGTATCTTCTAGCACAGATACGCAGTATTTT
TRBV19	NA	TRBJ1-1	TRBD1	CASSPGTGGRRTEAFF	TGTGCCAGTAGTCCTGGGACAGGGGGAAGGCGGACTGAAGCTTTCTTT
TRBV7-2	NA	TRBJ2-1	NA	CASTAEGEARTYNEQFF	TGTGCCAGCACGGCAGAGGGGGAGGCAAGGACCTACAATGAGCAGTTCTTC
TRBV6-1	NA	TRBJ2-5	TRBD2	CASSGGVEETQYF	TGTGCCAGCTCGGGGGGGGTAGAAGAGACCCAGTACTTC
TRBV30	few	TRBJ1-5	TRBD1	CAWSGGTGGSQPQHF	TGTGCCTGGAGTGGGGGGACAGGGGGTAGTCAGCCCCAGCATTTT
TRBV5-1	NA	TRBJ1-1	NA	CASSLNAVFGNTEAFF	TGCGCCAGCAGCTTGAATGCTGTGTTTGGGAACACTGAAGCTTTCTTT
TRBV7-9	NA	TRBJ1-4	NA	CASSLARHLNEKLFF	TGTGCCAGCAGCTTAGCTAGACACCTTAATGAAAAACTGTTTTTT
TRBV28	NA	TRBJ1-1	NA	CASIGGGLWDTEAFF	TGTGCCAGCATCGGGGGGGGCTTATGGGACACTGAAGCTTTCTTT
TRBV10-2	NA	TRBJ1-1	TRBD1	CASSKYRGSTEAFF	TGCGCCAGCAGCAAATACAGGGGCAGCACTGAAGCTTTCTTT
TRBV30	NA	TRBJ2-3	NA	CAFSLGVTDTQYF	TGTGCCTTCTCCCTCGGAGTCACAGATACGCAGTATTTT
TRBV11-2	NA	TRBJ1-2	TRBD1	CASSLDETGQGGGYTF	TGTGCCAGCAGCTTAGATGAAACGGGACAGGGGGGAGGCTACACCTTC
TRBV7-8	NA	TRBJ2-4	NA	CASSLLIQAKNIQYF	TGTGCCAGCAGCTTATTGATCCAAGCCAAAAACATTCAGTACTTC
TRBV10-3	once	TRBJ2-1	TRBD2	CATGTSGNNEQFF	TGTGCCACCGGGACTAGCGGGAATAATGAGCAGTTCTTC
TRBV27	NA	TRBJ2-7	NA	CASSIVSWDPYEQYF	TGTGCCAGCAGCATCGTCTCCTGGGATCCCTACGAGCAGTACTTC
TRBV11-2	NA	TRBJ2-5	NA	CASSLIGGRETQYF	TGTGCCAGCAGCTTAATTGGTGGCAGGGAGACCCAGTACTTC
TRBV5-4	NA	TRBJ2-7	TRBD2	CASSKDGRGSYEQYF	TGTGCCAGCAGCAAAGACGGGAGGGGCTCCTACGAGCAGTACTTC
TRBV28	NA	TRBJ2-1	TRBD2	CATQAGGTNEQFF	TGTGCCACCCAAGCGGGAGGGACTAATGAGCAGTTCTTC
TRBV18	NA	TRBJ2-1	NA	CASALFGSYNEQFF	TGTGCCAGCGCCCTCTTTGGGTCCTACAATGAGCAGTTCTTC
TRBV7-9	NA	TRBJ2-3	NA	CASSLGRLGSDTQYF	TGTGCCAGCAGCTTAGGACGACTAGGTTCAGATACGCAGTATTTT
TRBV7-8	NA	TRBJ1-1	NA	CASSLVVSGVTEAFF	TGTGCCAGCAGCTTAGTTGTGTCGGGGGTCACTGAAGCTTTCTTT